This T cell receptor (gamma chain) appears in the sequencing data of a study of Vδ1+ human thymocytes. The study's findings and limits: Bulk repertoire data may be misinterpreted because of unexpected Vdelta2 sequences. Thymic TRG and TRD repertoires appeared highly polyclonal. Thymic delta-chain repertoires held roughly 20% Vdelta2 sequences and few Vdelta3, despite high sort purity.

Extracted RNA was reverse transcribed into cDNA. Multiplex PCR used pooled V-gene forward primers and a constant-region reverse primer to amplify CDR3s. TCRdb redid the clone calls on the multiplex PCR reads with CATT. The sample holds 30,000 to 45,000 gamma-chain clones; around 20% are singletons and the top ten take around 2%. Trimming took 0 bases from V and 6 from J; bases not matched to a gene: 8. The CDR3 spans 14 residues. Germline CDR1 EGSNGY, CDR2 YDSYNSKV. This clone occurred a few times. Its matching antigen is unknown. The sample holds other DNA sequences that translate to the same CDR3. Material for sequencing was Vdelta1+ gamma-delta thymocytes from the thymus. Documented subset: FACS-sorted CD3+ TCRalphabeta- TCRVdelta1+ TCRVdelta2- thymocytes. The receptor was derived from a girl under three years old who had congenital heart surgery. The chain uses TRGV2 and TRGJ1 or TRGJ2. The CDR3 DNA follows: TGTGCCACCTGGGACGGGCCCTCGGGTTATAAGAAACTCTTT. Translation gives CATWDGPSGYKKLF.